This T cell receptor beta chain was profiled in a study of T cells in Graves' hyperthyroidism and ophthalmopathy. RNA transcripts served as the template for amplifying TCR beta CDR3 regions. The TCR CDR3 was amplified in a first-round RT-PCR using the HTBI primer set. TCRdb processed the multiplex PCR reads anew with MiXCR; each CDR3 protein has one entry. The sample contains 300,000 to 400,000 distinct CDR3 sequences, around 20% of which appear only once. V gave up 2 bases and J gave up 7 bases, with 23 bases separating them. CDR3 length equals 17 residues. Germline CDR1 SQVTM, CDR2 ANQGSEA. Source material: blood. The chain uses TRBV29-1 and TRBJ2-2, with a tentative D call TRBD1 (5 bases). This receptor was taken from a woman in her 50s with Graves' hyperthyroidism. The CDR3 DNA is TGCAGCGTTGAAAACCGACTCGGTCAGGGTAGGGTCGGGGAGCTGTTTTTT. Its translation: CSVENRLGQGRVGELFF.